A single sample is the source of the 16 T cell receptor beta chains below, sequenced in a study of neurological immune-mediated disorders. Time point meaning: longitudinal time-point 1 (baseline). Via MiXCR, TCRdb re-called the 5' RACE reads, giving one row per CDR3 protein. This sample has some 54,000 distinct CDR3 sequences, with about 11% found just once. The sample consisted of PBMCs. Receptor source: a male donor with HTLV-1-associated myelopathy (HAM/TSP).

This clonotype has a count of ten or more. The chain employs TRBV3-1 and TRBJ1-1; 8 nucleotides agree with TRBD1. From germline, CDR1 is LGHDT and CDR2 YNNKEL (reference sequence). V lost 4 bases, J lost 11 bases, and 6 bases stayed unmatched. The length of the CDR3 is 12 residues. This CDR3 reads CASSPQGALAFF. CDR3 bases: TGTGCCAGCAGCCCCCAGGGGGCTTTGGCTTTCTTT.

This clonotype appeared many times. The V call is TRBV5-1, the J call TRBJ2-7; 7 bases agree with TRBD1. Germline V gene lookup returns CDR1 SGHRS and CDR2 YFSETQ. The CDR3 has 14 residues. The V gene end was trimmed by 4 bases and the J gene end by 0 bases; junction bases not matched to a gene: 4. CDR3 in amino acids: CASSPGQNSYEQYF. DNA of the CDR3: TGCGCCAGCAGCCCGGGACAGAACTCCTACGAGCAGTACTTC.

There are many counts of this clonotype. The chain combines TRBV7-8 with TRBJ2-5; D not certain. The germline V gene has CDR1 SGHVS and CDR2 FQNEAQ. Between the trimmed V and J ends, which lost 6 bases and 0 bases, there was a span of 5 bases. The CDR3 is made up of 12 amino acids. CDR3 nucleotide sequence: TGTGCCAGCAGTCGGGACCAAGAGACCCAGTACTTC. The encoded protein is CASSRDQETQYF.

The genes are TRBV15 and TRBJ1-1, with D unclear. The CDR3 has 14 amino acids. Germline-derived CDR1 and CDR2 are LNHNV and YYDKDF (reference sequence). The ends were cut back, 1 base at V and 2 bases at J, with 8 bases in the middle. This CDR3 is CATSRVGDNTEAFF. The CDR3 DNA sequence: TGTGCCACCAGCAGAGTTGGAGATAACACTGAAGCTTTCTTT.

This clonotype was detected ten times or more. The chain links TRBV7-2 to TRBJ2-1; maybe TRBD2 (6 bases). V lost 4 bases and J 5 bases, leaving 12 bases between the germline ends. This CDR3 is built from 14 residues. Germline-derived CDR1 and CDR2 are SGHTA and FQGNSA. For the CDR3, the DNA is TGTGCCAGCAGCTATCAGGGACTCGACAATGAGCAGTTCTTC. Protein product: CASSYQGLDNEQFF.

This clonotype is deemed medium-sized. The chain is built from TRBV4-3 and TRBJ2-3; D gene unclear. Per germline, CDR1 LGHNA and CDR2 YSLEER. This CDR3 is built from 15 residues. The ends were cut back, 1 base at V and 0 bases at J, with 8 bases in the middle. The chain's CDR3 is CASSQAFASTDTQYF. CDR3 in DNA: TGCGCCAGCAGCCAAGCCTTCGCTAGCACAGATACGCAGTATTTT.

The CDR3 here is CASSSEGGADTQYF. In nucleotides, the CDR3 is TGCGCCAGCAGCTCAGAGGGAGGTGCAGATACGCAGTATTTT. This chain connects TRBV5-1 to TRBJ2-3, with a weak D call TRBD2 (6 bases). Trimming took 3 bases from V and 4 from J, leaving 12 bases between them. Per the germline V gene, CDR1 is SGHRS and CDR2 is YFSETQ. The CDR3 loop spans 14 amino acids.

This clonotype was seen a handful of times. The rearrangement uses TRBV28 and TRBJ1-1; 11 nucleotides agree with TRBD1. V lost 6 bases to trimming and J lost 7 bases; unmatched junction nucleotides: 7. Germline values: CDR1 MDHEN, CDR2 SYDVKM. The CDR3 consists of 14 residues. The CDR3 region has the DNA TGTGCCAGCAGGAGGACAGGGGGCGCCGGTGAAGCTTTCTTT. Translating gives CASRRTGGAGEAFF.

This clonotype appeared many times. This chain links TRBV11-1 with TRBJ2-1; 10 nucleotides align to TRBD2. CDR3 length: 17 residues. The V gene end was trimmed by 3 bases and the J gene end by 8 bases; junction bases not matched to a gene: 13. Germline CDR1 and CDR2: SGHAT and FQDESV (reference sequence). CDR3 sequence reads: CASSFSGGAVGFDEQFF. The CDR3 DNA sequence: TGTGCCAGCAGCTTCAGCGGGGGGGCCGTCGGCTTCGATGAGCAGTTCTTC.

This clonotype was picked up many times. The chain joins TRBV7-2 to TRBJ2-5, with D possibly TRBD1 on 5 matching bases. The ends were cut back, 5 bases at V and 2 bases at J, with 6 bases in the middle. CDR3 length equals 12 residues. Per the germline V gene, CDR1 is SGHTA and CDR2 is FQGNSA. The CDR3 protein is CASSRQQETQYF. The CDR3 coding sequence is TGTGCCAGCAGCCGACAGCAAGAGACCCAGTACTTC.

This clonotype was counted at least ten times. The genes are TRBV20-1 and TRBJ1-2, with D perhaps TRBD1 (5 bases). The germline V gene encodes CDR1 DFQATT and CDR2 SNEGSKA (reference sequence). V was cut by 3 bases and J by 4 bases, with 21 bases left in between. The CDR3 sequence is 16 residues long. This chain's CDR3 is CSARDYRFPGGYGYTF. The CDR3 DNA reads TGCAGTGCTAGGGATTACAGGTTCCCAGGAGGCTATGGCTACACCTTC.

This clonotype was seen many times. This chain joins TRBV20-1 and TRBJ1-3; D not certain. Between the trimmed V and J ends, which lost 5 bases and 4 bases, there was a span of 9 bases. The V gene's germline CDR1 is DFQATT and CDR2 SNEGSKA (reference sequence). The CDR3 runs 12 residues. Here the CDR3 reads CSAATGGNTIYF. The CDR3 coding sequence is TGCAGTGCTGCTACCGGGGGAAACACCATATATTTT.

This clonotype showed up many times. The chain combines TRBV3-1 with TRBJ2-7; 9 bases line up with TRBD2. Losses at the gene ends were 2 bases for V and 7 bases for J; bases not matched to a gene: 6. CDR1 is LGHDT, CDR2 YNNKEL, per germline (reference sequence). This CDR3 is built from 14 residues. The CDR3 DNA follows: TGTGCCAGCAGCCAACTCATTCTAGCGGGGGAGCAGTACTTC. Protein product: CASSQLILAGEQYF.

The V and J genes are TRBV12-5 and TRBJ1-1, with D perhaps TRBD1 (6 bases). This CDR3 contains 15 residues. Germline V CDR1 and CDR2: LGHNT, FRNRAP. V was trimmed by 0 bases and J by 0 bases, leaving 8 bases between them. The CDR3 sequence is CASGLVRDMNTEAFF. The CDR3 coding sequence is TGTGCTAGTGGTTTGGTCCGGGACATGAACACTGAAGCTTTCTTT.

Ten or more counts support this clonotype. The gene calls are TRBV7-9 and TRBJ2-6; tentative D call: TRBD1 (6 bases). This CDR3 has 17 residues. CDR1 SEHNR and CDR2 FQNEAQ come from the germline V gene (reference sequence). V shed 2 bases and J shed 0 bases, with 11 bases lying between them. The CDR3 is CASSLQGFSSGANVLTF. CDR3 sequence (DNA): TGTGCCAGCAGCTTACAGGGGTTCAGCTCTGGGGCCAACGTCCTGACTTTC. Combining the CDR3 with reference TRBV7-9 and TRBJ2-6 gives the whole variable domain DTGVSQNPRHKITKRGQNVTFRCDPISEHNRLYWYRQTLGQGPEFLTYFQNEAQLEKSRLLSDRFSAERPKGSFSTLEIQRTEQGDSAMYLCASSLQGFSSGANVLTFGAGSRLTVL.

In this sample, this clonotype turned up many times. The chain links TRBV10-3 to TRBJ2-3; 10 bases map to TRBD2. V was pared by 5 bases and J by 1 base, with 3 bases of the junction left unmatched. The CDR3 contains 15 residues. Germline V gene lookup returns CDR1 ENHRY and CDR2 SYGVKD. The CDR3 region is CAISIGTSGTDTQYF. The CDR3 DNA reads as TGTGCCATCAGTATCGGGACTAGCGGCACAGATACGCAGTATTTT.